This entry lists 8 T cell receptor beta chains sequenced from one sample in a study of T cells after yellow fever vaccination. TCRdb fed the 5' RACE reads into MiXCR, producing one record per CDR3 protein. The sample holds over 10,000 distinct CDR3 sequences, 4.5% to 6% seen once. The starting material was PBMCs, either bulk or a sorted T-cell subset (CD4+, CD8+, memory, or dextramer-sorted; not recorded which), obtained 45 days after the yellow fever booster vaccination. These receptors all stem from a young man who received the YFV17D yellow fever vaccine.

Many counts were recorded for this clonotype. The V call is TRBV20-1, the J call TRBJ2-1; no firm D call. V was shortened by 3 bases and J by 6 bases, with 15 bases between the two germline ends. Germline CDR1 is DFQATT and CDR2 is SNEGSKA (reference sequence). This CDR3 spans 14 amino acids. The CDR3 DNA is TGCAGTGCTAGTAGGACCTCCGGAATCAATGAGCAGTTCTTC. Its protein product is CSASRTSGINEQFF.

Many counts were recorded for this clonotype. The V call is TRBV6-2 or TRBV6-3, the J call TRBJ2-7, with 9 nucleotides matching TRBD1. The length of the CDR3 is 14 residues. Trimming removed 11 bases from V and 4 bases from J; junction bases left unmatched: 12. Germline assignment: CDR1 MNHEY and CDR2 SVGEGT. CDR3 protein: CALSDAGQGYEQYF. CDR3 coding DNA: TGTGCCCTGTCCGACGCGGGACAGGGATACGAGCAGTACTTC.

This clonotype showed up many times. This chain uses TRBV10-3 with TRBJ1-1, with 11 bases identical to TRBD1. Germline V gives CDR1 ENHRY, CDR2 SYGVKD. With V trimmed by 4 bases and J by 3 bases, 7 bases remained unmatched. The CDR3 runs to 16 residues. CDR3 DNA sequence: TGTGCCATCAGTGCTAATACGGGACAGGGGGACACTGAAGCTTTCTTT. Amino acid sequence: CAISANTGQGDTEAFF.

This clonotype was found many times. This sequence joins TRBV20-1 and TRBJ2-7, with D unclear. Trimming took 5 bases from V and 5 from J, leaving 16 bases between them. This CDR3 has 13 amino acids. Germline lookup yields CDR1 DFQATT and CDR2 SNEGSKA (reference sequence). The CDR3 sequence is CSAPLTFRNEQYF. Written as DNA, the CDR3 is TGCAGTGCTCCTTTAACGTTTAGAAACGAGCAGTACTTC.

This clonotype was detected many times. The chain is built from TRBV5-1 and TRBJ1-1, with a possible D match to TRBD1 (5 bases). The V gene lost 5 bases and the J gene lost 1 base, with 12 bases spanning the gap. This CDR3 is built from 14 residues. The germline CDR1 and CDR2 sequences are SGHRS and YFSETQ. CDR3 nucleotides: TGCGCCAGCAGTTATCAGACAGAGAACACTGAAGCTTTCTTT. It codes for CASSYQTENTEAFF.

The sample holds many counts of this clonotype. This sequence joins TRBV7-3 and TRBJ2-3, with D possibly being TRBD2 (7 bases). CDR3 length equals 14 residues. In germline, CDR1 is SGHTA, CDR2 FQGTGA. Trimming stripped 5 bases from V and 6 bases from J, with 15 bases between. In DNA, the CDR3 is TGTGCCAGCAGCCCTCGGACTAGGGGGGATACGCAGTATTTT. Encoded protein: CASSPRTRGDTQYF.

This clonotype appeared many times. The rearrangement links TRBV5-4 to TRBJ1-1, with 8 bases lining up with TRBD1. This CDR3 is 15 amino acids long. After removal of 4 bases from V and 4 bases from J, the junction contained 9 bases not matched to a gene. CDR1 is SGHNT and CDR2 is YYREEE in the germline V gene (reference sequence). The CDR3 DNA sequence: TGTGCCAGCAGCGGGAAGACAGGGGAGGGCACTGAAGCTTTCTTT. It yields the protein CASSGKTGEGTEAFF.

The gene calls are TRBV5-4 and TRBJ2-1; 11 nucleotides align to TRBD2. This CDR3 is 16 amino acids long. The germline V gene has CDR1 SGHNT and CDR2 YYREEE (reference sequence). V shed 2 bases, J shed 4 bases, and the junction held 5 bases outside the gene matches. The CDR3: CASSFLAGGWYNEQFF. In DNA form, the CDR3 reads TGTGCCAGCAGCTTTTTAGCGGGAGGGTGGTACAATGAGCAGTTCTTC.